This TCR beta chain was captured in a study of blood T cell repertoires in COVID-19. Overall study context: The United States, Italy and Spain provided the acute and convalescent COVID-19 samples.

CDR1 is MRHNA and CDR2 is SNTAGT in the germline V gene. Trimming took 3 bases from V and 4 from J, leaving 14 bases between them. There are 15 residues in the CDR3. In the authors' methods: By means of reference gene primer amplification, nucleated cell counts were estimated. Libraries were prepared by immunoSEQ multiplex PCR; TCRdb keeps only in-frame clonotypes and omits some of them. V, J and clone size derive from that table, while D and trimming were established from the DNA sequence. The table records over 200,000 clones, approximately 82% of them present only once. Sequenced input: peripheral blood. V gene TRBV6-4 combines with J gene TRBJ2-3, with a tentative D call TRBD2 (6 bases). This TCR was sampled from a woman in her thirties or forties with acute or convalescent COVID-19. CDR3 region: CASSERDSGADTQYF. The CDR3 DNA follows: TGTGCCAGCAGTGAGCGCGATAGCGGAGCAGATACGCAGTATTTT.